This T cell receptor beta chain is from a study of blood T cell repertoires in COVID-19. Study details: Samples of COVID-19 (acute and convalescent) were obtained from the United States, Italy and Spain. PBMCs, B-cell-depleted T cells, or T cells were the source of the cDNA or gDNA that made up the material.

Authors' data handling: Nucleated cell counts were estimated from reference gene primer amplification. The protocol was immunoSEQ multiplex PCR, while the TCRdb copy is restricted to in-frame clones and leaves out a portion. D and trimming come from the DNA, and the V and J calls and clone size come from that table. This sample has some 200,000 clones, with roughly nine tenths found just once. CDR1 and CDR2 (germline): SNHLY, FYNNEI. The CDR3 covers 15 residues. Unmatched junction bases numbered 9, after V lost 5 bases and J lost 2 bases. The source of this sequence is a woman aged 50 to 60 with acute or convalescent COVID-19. Sequencing was performed on peripheral blood. The chain joins TRBV2 to TRBJ2-7; the match to TRBD1 covers 7 bases. The CDR3 sequence: CASSRNGDRAYEQYF. DNA for the CDR3: TGTGCCAGCAGTCGAAACGGGGACAGAGCCTACGAGCAGTACTTC.